This T cell receptor beta chain was sequenced during a study of response to subunit inactivated influenza vaccine. TCRdb fed the RT-PCR reads into MiXCR, producing one record per CDR3 protein. The sample has under 550,000 distinct CDR3 sequences; 7.6% are singletons. This CDR3 is built from 15 residues. The germline CDR1 and CDR2 sequences are SGHNT and YYREEE (reference sequence). V was pared by 4 bases and J by 6 bases, with 10 bases of the junction left unmatched. Material: PBMCs from blood, obtained about 24 months after vaccination. The chain is built from TRBV5-4 and TRBJ2-1; TRBD2 matches 7 bases. The receptor was isolated from a man in his fifties or sixties who received an inactivated influenza vaccine. DNA for the CDR3: TGTGCCAGCAGCCCCAGAGGCGGGAGCGGCAATGAGCAGTTCTTC. The encoded protein is CASSPRGGSGNEQFF. Filled out from reference TRBV5-4 and TRBJ2-1, the complete variable domain reads ETGVTQSPTHLIKTRGQQVTLRCSSQSGHNTVSWYQQALGQGPQFIFQYYREEENGRGNFPPRFSGLQFPNYSSELNVNALELDDSALYLCASSPRGGSGNEQFFGPGTRLTVL.